The 9 T cell receptor beta chains given below trace back to one sample, sequenced in a study of tumor-infiltrating lymphocytes in oesophageal squamous cell carcinoma. One entry per CDR3 protein, called by TCRdb with MiXCR from the PCR reads. The sample carries over 15,000 distinct CDR3 sequences, less than 55% recorded once. Sample: normal esophageal tissue next to the tumor. The receptors derive from a female donor with esophageal squamous cell carcinoma.

This clonotype has only a few counts. This CDR3 fails to terminate in the conserved phenylalanine or tryptophan, so it likely reflects a read error. Because the CDR3's place on the DNA is in doubt, the DNA is left out and the CDR3 is given as listed by TCRdb. The genes are TRBV2 and TRBJ2-6; TRBD1, the table's D call, was not compared with the DNA. Per the germline V gene, CDR1 is SNHLY and CDR2 is FYNNEI. The length of the CDR3 is 9 amino acids, counting both ends. The CDR3: CASRERTGG.

This clonotype was seen just once. V usage is TRBV24-1 and J usage is TRBJ2-3; 7 bases are shared with TRBD2. The ends lost 0 bases at V and 2 bases at J; junction bases unmatched: 7. The CDR3 has 17 residues. Germline V gene sequence: CDR1 KGHDR, CDR2 SFDVKD. CDR3 region: CATSDLAGEGHTDTQYF. The CDR3 DNA is TGTGCCACCAGTGATTTGGCGGGGGAGGGGCACACAGATACGCAGTATTTT.

J is TRBJ2-7 and V is TRBV6-5; TRBD1 aligns across 7 bases. CDR1 and CDR2 from the germline V gene are MNHEY and SVGAGI. J gave up 5 bases and V 5 bases, and 12 bases lay outside the gene matches. This CDR3 contains 15 residues. CDR3 amino acids: CASSDPQGVVDEQYF. CDR3 coding DNA: TGTGCCAGCAGTGACCCTCAGGGGGTAGTCGACGAGCAGTACTTC.

The chain is built from TRBV7-8 and TRBJ2-6; either TRBD1 or TRBD2 may fit D (5 bases each). The DNA end favors TRBJ2-5, so the J call may be wrong. The germline gives CDR1 SGHVS, CDR2 FQNEAQ. This CDR3 has 16 residues. Here the CDR3 DNA reads TGTGCCAGCAGCTCGTATCGGGACCTCGGAATACAGACCCAGTACTTC. As protein: CASSSYRDLGIQTQYF.

The chain uses TRBV7-3 and TRBJ2-1, with a tentative D call TRBD1 (5 bases). The DNA matches TRBJ2-7 better at its end, which makes the J call doubtful. Germline V gene lookup returns CDR1 SGHTA and CDR2 FQGTGA. The CDR3 has 13 residues. CDR3 loop: CASSLTRGSEQYF. The CDR3 nucleotides read TGTGCCAGCAGCTTAACTAGGGGCAGCGAGCAGTACTTC.

The chain links TRBV7-2 to TRBJ2-3; no firm D call. This CDR3 is built from 15 residues. The germline V gene encodes CDR1 SGHTA and CDR2 FQGNSA. Trimming removed 5 bases at V and 3 bases at J, with 15 bases between. CDR3 amino acids: CASSARPLRTDTQYF. The CDR3 coding sequence is TGTGCCAGCAGCGCAAGGCCCTTAAGGACAGATACGCAGTATTTT.

The count of this clonotype is one. The CDR3 does not end in the conserved phenylalanine or tryptophan, so this is likely a read error. Because the CDR3's place on the DNA is in doubt, the DNA is left out and the CDR3 is given as listed by TCRdb. The rearrangement joins TRBV19 to TRBJ2-5; the DNA was not compared with TRBD2, the D call given in the table. The CDR3 is 16 amino acids long, termini counted. Looked up from germline, CDR1 is LNHDA and CDR2 is SQIVND (reference sequence). The CDR3 reads CASSGTSGSIEQFFGS.

At least ten counts were recorded for this clonotype. The CDR3 ends on some other residue instead of the conserved phenylalanine or tryptophan, so this is likely a read error. Because the CDR3's place on the DNA is in doubt, the DNA is left out and the CDR3 is given as listed by TCRdb. The chain is built from TRBV7-2 and TRBJ2-1. From germline, CDR1 is SGHTA and CDR2 FQGNSA. Including both end residues, the CDR3 is 16 amino acids long. CDR3 residues: CASSLGGGLYEQYFGN.

The J gene is TRBJ2-5, the V gene TRBV25-1, with TRBD2 as a possible D gene (6 bases). The CDR3 is made up of 16 amino acids. V was shortened by 3 bases and J by 0 bases, with 14 bases between the two germline ends. The germline V gene encodes CDR1 MGHDK and CDR2 SYGVNS. CDR3 DNA sequence: TGTGCCAGCAGTGACCCACTAGCAGCCCACCAAGAGACCCAGTACTTC. It yields the protein CASSDPLAAHQETQYF.